The 18 T cell receptor beta chains below come from one sample, sequenced in a study of blood T cell repertoires in COVID-19 (dated by TCRdb to about 2020). The library relied on the immunoSEQ multiplex PCR assay. Sourced from immuneACCESS, this table was stored by TCRdb with only in-frame sequences that have V and J called. A share of the clones is absent; for the studies checked, an unresolved V gene accounts for under half, and the remainder has no known explanation. Present in this sample are about 130,000 clones, around 80% of which were seen just once. Jointly, the top ten make up roughly 11% of the sample. Sequenced: peripheral blood. The origin of the receptors is a man between 60 and 75 years old who had recovered from COVID-19.

The rearrangement joins TRBV19 to TRBJ2-7, with D possibly TRBD2 on 5 matching bases. CDR3 length equals 13 residues. Germline loops: CDR1 LNHDA, CDR2 SQIVND (reference sequence). Trimming stripped 5 bases from V and 5 bases from J, with 13 bases between. CDR3 sequence reads: CASSVDWGNEQYF. CDR3 nucleotides: TGTGCCAGTAGTGTGGACTGGGGAAACGAGCAGTACTTC.

The chain recombines TRBV28 with TRBJ1-2; D ambiguous. From germline, CDR1 is MDHEN and CDR2 SYDVKM. The CDR3 extends over 15 amino acids. V was pared by 2 bases and J by 4 bases, with 14 bases between. The CDR3 DNA reads as TGTGCCAGCAGTTTAATGCTTGGGCAGACCTATGGCTACACCTTC. It specifies CASSLMLGQTYGYTF.

The chain is built from TRBV29-1 and TRBJ1-2, with a possible D match to TRBD1 (5 bases). Germline V lookup: CDR1 SQVTM, CDR2 ANQGSEA. This CDR3 is built from 16 residues. V shed 3 bases and J shed 4 bases, with 21 bases lying between them. CDR3 protein: CSVEGPGWALTYGYTF. For the CDR3, the DNA is TGCAGCGTTGAGGGGCCCGGGTGGGCCCTAACCTATGGCTACACCTTC.

As for this clone: One end of the junction does not line up with germline, which may come from a read error. The chain joins TRBV7-7 to TRBJ2-7, with 7 bases lining up with TRBD2. Germline CDR1 SSHAT, CDR2 FNYEAQ (reference sequence). The CDR3 length is 13 residues. The CDR3 DNA follows: TGTGCTAGCAGCCCCGGGAGGTACTACGAGCAGTACTTC. It encodes CASSPGRYYEQYF.

Here the CDR3 DNA reads TGTGCCAGCAGCTTAACCCCCCCCCTCTCGGGGGGGGCGGGGCAGTTCTTC. As protein: CASSLTPPLSGGAGQFF. The chain uses TRBV7-3 and TRBJ2-1; TRBD2 matches 8 bases. The ends lost 0 bases at V and 12 bases at J; junction bases unmatched: 16. This CDR3 is built from 17 residues. CDR1 SGHTA and CDR2 FQGTGA come from the germline V gene.

In the case of this clone: One junction end disagrees with the germline gene, perhaps due to a read error. This sequence joins TRBV7-7 and TRBJ2-5; a possible D gene is TRBD2 (5 bases). Per the germline V gene, CDR1 is SSHAT and CDR2 is FNYEAQ (reference sequence). The CDR3 contains 15 residues. The CDR3 protein is CASSSSGEPTETQYF. CDR3 nucleotides: TGTGCTAGCAGCTCATCCGGGGAGCCCACAGAGACCCAGTACTTC.

The rearrangement links TRBV28 to TRBJ1-5, with a weak D call TRBD1 (5 bases). Trimming stripped 2 bases from V and 7 bases from J, with 6 bases between. The germline V gene encodes CDR1 MDHEN and CDR2 SYDVKM. This CDR3 has 12 amino acids. In nucleotides, the CDR3 is TGTGCCAGCAGTTTAGGGGGGCAGCCCCAGCATTTT. This codes for CASSLGGQPQHF.

The chain has TRBV6-4 and TRBJ2-7; D perhaps matches TRBD1 (5 bases). This CDR3 has 13 amino acids. V lost 6 bases to trimming and J lost 3 bases, with 12 bases between them. From germline, CDR1 is MRHNA and CDR2 SNTAGT. CDR3 sequence: CASRRQTGYEQYF. CDR3 bases: TGTGCCAGCAGAAGACAGACTGGCTACGAGCAGTACTTC.

This clone was counted once. V is TRBV19 and J is TRBJ2-1, with TRBD2 identical over 13 bases. This CDR3 contains 17 residues. The V and J ends lost 4 bases and 3 bases, in that order; junction bases with no gene match: 6. The germline V gene has CDR1 LNHDA and CDR2 SQIVND (reference sequence). CDR3 bases: TGTGCCAGTAGTAGCGGACTAGCGGGGGCCTACTACAATGAGCAGTTCTTC. Translated: CASSSGLAGAYYNEQFF.

The rearrangement links TRBV21-1 to TRBJ1-6; the table gives TRBD1 as D, unverified against the DNA. TRBV21-1 corresponds to a pseudogene. This CDR3 region has 13 residues. The CDR3 region is CASRKGHNSPLHF. DNA of the CDR3: TGTGCCAGCAGGAAGGGGCATAATTCACCCCTCCACTTT.

The chain combines TRBV30 with TRBJ1-5, with 11 bases fitting TRBD1. The CDR3 is made up of 14 amino acids. V lost 2 bases and J lost 13; bases outside the gene matches: 10. Per germline, CDR1 GTSNPN and CDR2 SVGIG (reference sequence). CDR3 coding DNA: TGTGCCTGGAGTCAGGGACAGGGGGTAGGACTTCAGCATTTT. Translated: CAWSQGQGVGLQHF. Together with reference TRBV30 and TRBJ1-5, the CDR3 gives the full variable domain: SQTIHQWPATLVQPVGSPLSLECTVEGTSNPNLYWYRQAAGRGLQLLFYSVGIGQISSEVPQNLSASRPQDRQFILSSKKLLLSDSGFYLCAWSQGQGVGLQHFGDGTRLSIL.

This clone was seen a few times. The CDR3 DNA follows: TGTGCCAGCAGCTTGGCAGGGACTCAGGCGGATGGCGAGCAGTACTTC. Residues: CASSLAGTQADGEQYF. This chain links TRBV5-4 with TRBJ2-7; TRBD2 is a possible D gene (6 bases). The CDR3 runs 16 residues. The V end was cut by 0 bases, the J end by 6 bases, with 19 bases between. Germline V gene data show CDR1 as SGHNT and CDR2 as YYREEE (reference sequence).

This clone was counted at least ten times. V and J are TRBV7-8 and TRBJ2-5, with 10 bases aligning to TRBD2. J was trimmed by 2 bases and V by 6 bases; bases with no gene match: 9. The CDR3 consists of 16 residues. Germline assignment: CDR1 SGHVS and CDR2 FQNEAQ. The DNA of the CDR3 is TGTGCCAGCAGTCGCACAGCGGGGGGGGTACAAGAGACCCAGTACTTC. This translates into CASSRTAGGVQETQYF. The variable domain in full, with the rest retrieved from reference TRBV7-8 and TRBJ2-5, is GAGVSQSPRYKVAKRGQDVALRCDPISGHVSLFWYQQALGQGPEFLTYFQNEAQLDKSGLPSDRFFAERPEGSVSTLKIQRTQQEDSAVYLCASSRTAGGVQETQYFGPGTRLLVL.

This chain joins TRBV9 and TRBJ1-1; TRBD1 agrees at 8 bases. The junction had 2 bases not matched to a gene; V was cut back by 0 bases and J by 4 bases. CDR1 is SGDLS, CDR2 YYNGEE, per germline. This CDR3 comprises 14 residues. CDR3 loop: CASSVADRGTEAFF. The CDR3 DNA follows: TGTGCCAGCAGCGTAGCAGACAGGGGCACTGAAGCTTTCTTT.

The V gene is TRBV11-2, the J gene TRBJ2-5; 11 bases map to TRBD2. The CDR3 runs to 16 residues. Per germline, CDR1 SGHAT and CDR2 FQNNGV. The V gene end was trimmed by 5 bases and the J gene end by 4 bases; junction bases not matched to a gene: 9. The CDR3 loop reads CASSPMLTSGIETQYF. CDR3 nucleotides: TGTGCCAGCAGCCCAATGTTGACTAGCGGGATAGAGACCCAGTACTTC.

CDR3 DNA sequence: TGTGCCAGTAGTACCGCAGAGGGAAGGACTGAAGCTTTCTTT. This gives the protein CASSTAEGRTEAFF. The chain links TRBV19 to TRBJ1-1; D is undetermined. Trimming cost V 4 bases and J 5 bases, with 14 bases left between them. The CDR3 contains 14 residues. In germline, CDR1 is LNHDA, CDR2 SQIVND (reference sequence).

V and J are TRBV7-8 and TRBJ1-1; D is uncertain. Germline CDR1 is SGHVS and CDR2 is FQNEAQ. The V and J ends lost 3 bases and 6 bases respectively, with 17 bases between them. The length of the CDR3 is 15 residues. The CDR3 protein is CASSFQRLARAEAFF. The CDR3 DNA follows: TGTGCCAGCAGCTTCCAGCGGTTGGCGAGGGCTGAAGCTTTCTTT.

Regarding this clone: The junction differs from germline at one of its ends, possibly a read error. V and J are TRBV6-1 and TRBJ2-1; TRBD2 matches at 8 bases. Germline CDR1 reads MNHNS; CDR2 reads SASEGT. The CDR3 contains 15 residues. The CDR3 spells CASSDPGLVKNEQFF. The CDR3 DNA follows: TGTGCCAGTAGTGACCCGGGACTAGTCAAGAATGAGCAGTTCTTC.